This T cell receptor (beta chain) was obtained from a study of cytomegalovirus exposure and HLA in healthy donors. V was trimmed by 0 bases and J by 7 bases, leaving 13 bases between them. The V gene's germline CDR1 is MNHNS and CDR2 SASEGT. The CDR3 sequence is 16 residues long. It was with 60 Vbeta and 13 Jbeta primers that the PCR ran. Profiling relied on immunoSEQ multiplex PCR, and the TCRdb table lists in-frame clones only, not all of them. The table has around 100,000 clones, around 80% seen once. V is TRBV6-1 and J is TRBJ1-6; D may be TRBD1 (5 bases). The sample comprised PBMCs. The clonotype was recovered from a male donor in good health and CMV-seropositive. CDR3 sequence: CASSEARGLGNSPLHF. For the CDR3, the DNA is TGTGCCAGCAGTGAAGCGCGGGGCTTGGGGAATTCACCCCTCCACTTT.